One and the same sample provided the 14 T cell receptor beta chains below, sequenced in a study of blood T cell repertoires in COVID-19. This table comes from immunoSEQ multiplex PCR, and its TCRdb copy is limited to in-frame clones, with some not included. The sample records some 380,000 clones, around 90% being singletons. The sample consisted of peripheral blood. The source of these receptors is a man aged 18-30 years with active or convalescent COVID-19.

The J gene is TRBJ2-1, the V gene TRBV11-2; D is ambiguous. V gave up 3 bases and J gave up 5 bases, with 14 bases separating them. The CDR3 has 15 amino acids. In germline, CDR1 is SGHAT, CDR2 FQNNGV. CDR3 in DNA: TGTGCCAGCAGCTTCAGTCCCCGGGTCAACAATGAGCAGTTCTTC. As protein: CASSFSPRVNNEQFF.

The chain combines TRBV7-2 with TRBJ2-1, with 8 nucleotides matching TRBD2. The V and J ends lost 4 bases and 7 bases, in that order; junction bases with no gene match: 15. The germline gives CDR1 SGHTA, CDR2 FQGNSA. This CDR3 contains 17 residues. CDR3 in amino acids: CASSWGSGVTVENEQFF. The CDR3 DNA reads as TGTGCCAGCAGCTGGGGTAGCGGGGTGACAGTCGAAAATGAGCAGTTCTTC.

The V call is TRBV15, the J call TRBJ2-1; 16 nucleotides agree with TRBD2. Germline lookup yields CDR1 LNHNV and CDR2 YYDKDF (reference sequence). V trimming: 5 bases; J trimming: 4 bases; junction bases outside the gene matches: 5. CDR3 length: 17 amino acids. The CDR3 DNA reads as TGTGCCACCAGCGGGACTAGCGGGAGGGCCTTATACAATGAGCAGTTCTTC. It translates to CATSGTSGRALYNEQFF. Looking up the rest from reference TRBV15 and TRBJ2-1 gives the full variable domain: DAMVIQNPRYQVTQFGKPVTLSCSQTLNHNVMYWYQQKSSQAPKLLFHYYDKDFNNEADTPDNFQSRRPNTSFCFLDIRSPGLGDTAMYLCATSGTSGRALYNEQFFGPGTRLTVL.

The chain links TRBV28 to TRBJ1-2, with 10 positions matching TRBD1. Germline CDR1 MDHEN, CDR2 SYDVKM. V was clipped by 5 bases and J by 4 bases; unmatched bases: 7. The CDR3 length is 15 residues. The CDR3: CASSKSTGGSYGYTF. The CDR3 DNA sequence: TGTGCCAGCAGTAAATCGACAGGGGGCAGCTATGGCTACACCTTC.

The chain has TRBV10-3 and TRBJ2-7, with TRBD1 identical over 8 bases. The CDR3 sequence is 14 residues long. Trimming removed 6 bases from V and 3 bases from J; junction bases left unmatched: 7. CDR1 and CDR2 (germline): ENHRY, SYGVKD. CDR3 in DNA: TGTGCCATCAGGAATTCAGGGGGCAGCTACGAGCAGTACTTC. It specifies CAIRNSGGSYEQYF.

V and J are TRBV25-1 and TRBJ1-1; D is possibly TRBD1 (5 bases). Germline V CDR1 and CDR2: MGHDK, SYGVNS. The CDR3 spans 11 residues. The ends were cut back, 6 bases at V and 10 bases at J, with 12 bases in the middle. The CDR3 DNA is TGTGCCAGCAGGGACGGTGGGGCAGCTTTCTTT. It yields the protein CASRDGGAAFF.

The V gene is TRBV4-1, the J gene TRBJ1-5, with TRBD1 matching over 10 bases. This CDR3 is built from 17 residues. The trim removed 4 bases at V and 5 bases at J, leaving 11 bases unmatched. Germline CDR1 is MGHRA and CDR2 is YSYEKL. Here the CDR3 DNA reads TGCGCCAGCAGCCCGAACCCGGGACAGGGGCTGGATCAGCCCCAGCATTTT. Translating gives CASSPNPGQGLDQPQHF.

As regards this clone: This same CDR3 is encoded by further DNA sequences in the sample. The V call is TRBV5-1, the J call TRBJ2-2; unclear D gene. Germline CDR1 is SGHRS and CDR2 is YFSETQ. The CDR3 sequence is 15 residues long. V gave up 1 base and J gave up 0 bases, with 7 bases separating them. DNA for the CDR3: TGCGCCAGCAGCTTGACGAGTGCGAACACCGGGGAGCTGTTTTTT. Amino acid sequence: CASSLTSANTGELFF.

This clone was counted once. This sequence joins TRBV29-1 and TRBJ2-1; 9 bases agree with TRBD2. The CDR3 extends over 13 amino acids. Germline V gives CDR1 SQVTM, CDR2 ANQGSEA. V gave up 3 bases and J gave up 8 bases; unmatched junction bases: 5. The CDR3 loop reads CSVDAGGPYEQFF. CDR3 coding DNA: TGCAGCGTTGATGCGGGAGGGCCTTATGAGCAGTTCTTC.

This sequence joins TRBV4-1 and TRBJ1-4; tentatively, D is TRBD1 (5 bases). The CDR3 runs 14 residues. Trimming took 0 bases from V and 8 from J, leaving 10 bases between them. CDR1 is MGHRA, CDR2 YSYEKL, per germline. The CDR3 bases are TGCGCCAGCAGCCAAGACAGGGTTGGGGAAAAACTGTTTTTT. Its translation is CASSQDRVGEKLFF.

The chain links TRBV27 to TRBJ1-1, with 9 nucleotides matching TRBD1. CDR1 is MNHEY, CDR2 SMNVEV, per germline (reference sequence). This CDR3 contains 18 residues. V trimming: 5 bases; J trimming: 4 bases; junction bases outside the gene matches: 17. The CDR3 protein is CASSNLIVGQGLGTEAFF. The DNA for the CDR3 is TGTGCCAGCAGTAACCTGATAGTGGGACAGGGCCTTGGCACTGAAGCTTTCTTT.

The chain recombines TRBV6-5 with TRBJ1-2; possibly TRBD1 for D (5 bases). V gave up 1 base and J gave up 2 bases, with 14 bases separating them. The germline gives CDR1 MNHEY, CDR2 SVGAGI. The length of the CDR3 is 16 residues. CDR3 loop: CASSYWGPSQNYGYTF. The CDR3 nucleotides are TGTGCCAGCAGTTACTGGGGCCCATCCCAAAACTATGGCTACACCTTC.

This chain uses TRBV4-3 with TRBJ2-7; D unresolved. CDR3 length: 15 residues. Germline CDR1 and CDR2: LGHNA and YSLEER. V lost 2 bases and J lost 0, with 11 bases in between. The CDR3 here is CASSQYLQSSYEQYF. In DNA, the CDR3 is TGCGCCAGCAGCCAATACTTACAGAGCTCCTACGAGCAGTACTTC.

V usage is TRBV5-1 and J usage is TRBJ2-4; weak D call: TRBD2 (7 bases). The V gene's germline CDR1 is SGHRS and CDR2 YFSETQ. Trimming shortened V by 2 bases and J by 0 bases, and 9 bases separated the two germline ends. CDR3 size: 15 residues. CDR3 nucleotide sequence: TGCGCCAGCAGCTTAGGGGGGGTAGCCAAAAACATTCAGTACTTC. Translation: CASSLGGVAKNIQYF.